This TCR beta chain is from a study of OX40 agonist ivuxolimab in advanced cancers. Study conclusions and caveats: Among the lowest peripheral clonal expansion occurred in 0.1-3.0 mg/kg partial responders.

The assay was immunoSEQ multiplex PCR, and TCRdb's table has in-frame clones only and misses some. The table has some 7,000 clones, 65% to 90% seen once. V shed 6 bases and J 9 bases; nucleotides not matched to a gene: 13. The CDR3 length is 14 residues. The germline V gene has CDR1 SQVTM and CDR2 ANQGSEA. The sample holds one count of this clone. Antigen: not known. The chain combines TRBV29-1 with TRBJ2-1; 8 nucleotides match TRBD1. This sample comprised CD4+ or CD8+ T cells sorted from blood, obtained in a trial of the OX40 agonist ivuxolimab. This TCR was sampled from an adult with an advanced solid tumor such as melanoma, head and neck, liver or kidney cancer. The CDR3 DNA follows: TGCAGCGTGGAACCACCGGACAGGGATATTGAGCAGTTCTTC. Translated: CSVEPPDRDIEQFF.